This TCR beta chain came from a study of CD8 T cells in Susac syndrome. RNA was extracted with the RNeasy kit, and a quantity of 0.5 to 1 ug was reverse transcribed using random hexamers. Multiplex immunoSEQ PCR targeted 54 Vbeta and 13 Jbeta TCR beta segments. TCRdb processed the immunoSEQ multiplex PCR reads anew with MiXCR; each CDR3 protein has one entry. This table has 100,000 or so distinct CDR3 sequences, 85% to 95% appearing once. TCR beta from blood CD8+ and CD4+ T cells was sequenced. Unmatched junction bases numbered 9, after V lost 6 bases and J lost 3 bases. Germline CDR1 reads SQVTM; CDR2 reads ANQGSEA. The CDR3 covers 16 residues.

The sequenced sample was CD4+ T cells from PBMCs. This clonotype originated in a human donor in good health. The rearrangement joins TRBV29-1 to TRBJ2-1; 12 bases line up with TRBD2. DNA for the CDR3: TGCAGCGTGGCCCCTAGCGGGAGGGTGATCTACAATGAGCAGTTCTTC. Amino acids: CSVAPSGRVIYNEQFF.